This entry concerns a single T cell receptor beta chain. Its target antigen remains unknown. Per-nucleotide qualities are absent, and no much larger clonotype sits a single base away. The treatment or condition label on this specimen signifies: in vitro stimulation with specific CMV peptide epitopes to enrich CMV-specific T cells. These data are taken from a study of T cell repertoires in cytomegalovirus infection (dated by TCRdb to the late 2010s). Describing the broader study: Recently identified HLA-C-restricted CMV epitopes, whose presentation resists viral immunomodulation, were targeted by peptide stimulations together with well-studied HLA-B-restricted epitopes. Donor HLA type was relevant to the analysis, as public TCR beta signatures indicated carriage of CMV infection together with the matching HLA type. Results the study describes overall, beyond this receptor: In both this cohort and an independent cohort of approximately 350 donors, the cumulative frequency of public TCR beta family members distinguished carriers of CMV infection plus the relevant HLA type. The ex vivo response was dominated by HLA-C-restricted CMV-specific TCR beta clonotypes, which also provided the single most frequent clonotype in two of eight donors.

Sequencing instrument: Illumina HiSeq 1500. The raw public reads went through TCRdb reprocessing: fastp at Q25, MiXCR clone calling, in-frame beta chains kept. Every CDR3 protein is listed once, alongside the most common genes and DNA of its rows. This sample lists hundreds of thousands of distinct CDR3 sequences; almost 30% were detected once. About 19% of the sample is held by the ten biggest clonotypes. CDR1 and CDR2, per the germline V gene, are SNHLY and FYNNEI. V and J are truncated by 1 base and 6 bases respectively, leaving an intervening sequence of 10 bases. The CDR3 starts with the cysteine, ends with the phenylalanine, and has 14 residues. Left in the record is the CDR3 DNA by itself, 42 bases read in frame from the first base.

Recombination joined TRBV2 with TRBJ1-5; there is no confident call for the D gene. The sequence derives from a human donor in good health (CMV status not recorded). Some clones in this sample may be carry-over from other donors' samples. Here the sequenced sample was cultured PBMCs, taken from culture after CMV antigen stimulation. The CDR3 corresponds to CASSEESFGQPQHF. The nucleotides are TGTGCCAGCAGTGAAGAGTCATTTGGTCAGCCCCAGCATTTT.